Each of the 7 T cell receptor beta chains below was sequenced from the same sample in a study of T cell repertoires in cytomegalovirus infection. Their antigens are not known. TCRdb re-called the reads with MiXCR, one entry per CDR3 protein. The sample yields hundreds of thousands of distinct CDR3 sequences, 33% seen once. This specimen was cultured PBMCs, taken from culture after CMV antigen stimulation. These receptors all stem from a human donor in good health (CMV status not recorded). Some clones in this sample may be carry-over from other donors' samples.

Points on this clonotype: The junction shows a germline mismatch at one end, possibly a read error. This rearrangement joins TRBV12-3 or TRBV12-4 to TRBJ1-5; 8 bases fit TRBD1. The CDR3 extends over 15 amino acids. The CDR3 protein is CASRPQGVGGQSQHF. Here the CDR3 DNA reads TGTGCCAGCAGGCCACAGGGGGTAGGTGGTCAGTCCCAGCATTTT.

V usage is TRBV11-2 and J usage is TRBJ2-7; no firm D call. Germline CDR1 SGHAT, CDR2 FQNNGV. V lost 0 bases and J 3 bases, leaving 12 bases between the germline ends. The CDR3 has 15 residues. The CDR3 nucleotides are TGTGCCAGCAGCTTAGATCTGTGGCAGAGCTACGAGCAGTACTTC. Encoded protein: CASSLDLWQSYEQYF. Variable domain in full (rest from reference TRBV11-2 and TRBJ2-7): EAGVAQSPRYKIIEKRQSVAFWCNPISGHATLYWYQQILGQGPKLLIQFQNNGVVDDSQLPKDRFSAERLKGVDSTLKIQPAKLEDSAVYLCASSLDLWQSYEQYFGPGTRLTVT.

The CDR3 protein is CASRAGTSEDEQFF. The DNA for the CDR3 is TGTGCCAGCAGGGCCGGGACTAGCGAGGATGAGCAGTTCTTC. The chain combines TRBV2 with TRBJ2-1, with 10 positions matching TRBD2. The CDR3 sequence is 14 residues long. CDR1 is SNHLY and CDR2 is FYNNEI in the germline V gene. Trimming cost V 6 bases and J 8 bases; bases outside gene matches: 7.

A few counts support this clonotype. The CDR3 loop is CASSRRGGTQLNQPQHF. CDR3 nucleotides: TGTGCCAGCAGTCGGAGGGGCGGCACGCAACTCAATCAGCCCCAGCATTTT. The genes are TRBV28 and TRBJ1-5, with a tentative D call TRBD1 (5 bases). CDR3 length: 17 residues. CDR1 is MDHEN and CDR2 is SYDVKM in the germline V gene. V lost 5 bases, J lost 3 bases, and 20 bases lay in between. Complete variable domain (other parts from reference TRBV28 and TRBJ1-5): DVKVTQSSRYLVKRTGEKVFLECVQDMDHENMFWYRQDPGLGLRLIYFSYDVKMKEKGDIPEGYSVSREKKERFSLILESASTNQTSMYLCASSRRGGTQLNQPQHFGDGTRLSIL.

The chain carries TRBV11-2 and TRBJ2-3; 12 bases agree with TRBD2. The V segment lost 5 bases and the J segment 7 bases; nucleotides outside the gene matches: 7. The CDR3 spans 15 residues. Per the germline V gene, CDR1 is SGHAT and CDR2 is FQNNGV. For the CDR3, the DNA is TGTGCCAGCAGCACACTAGCGGGAGGTGGGAATACGCAGTATTTT. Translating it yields CASSTLAGGGNTQYF.

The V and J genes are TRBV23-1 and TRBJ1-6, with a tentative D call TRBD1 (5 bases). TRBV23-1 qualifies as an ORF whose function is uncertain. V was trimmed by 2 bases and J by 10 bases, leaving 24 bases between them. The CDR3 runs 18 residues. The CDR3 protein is CASSQNRGTGGSVSPLHF. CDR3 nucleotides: TGCGCCAGCAGTCAAAATCGGGGTACAGGAGGGTCCGTATCACCCCTCCACTTT.

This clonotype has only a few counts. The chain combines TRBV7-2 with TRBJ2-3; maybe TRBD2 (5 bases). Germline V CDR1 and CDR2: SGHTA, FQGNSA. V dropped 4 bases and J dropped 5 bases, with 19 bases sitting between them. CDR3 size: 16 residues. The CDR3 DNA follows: TGTGCCAGCAGCTCCAGCCGGGTAGCGTGGATAGATACGCAGTATTTT. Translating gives CASSSSRVAWIDTQYF.